Sequencing of this T cell receptor beta chain was carried out in a study of cytomegalovirus exposure and HLA in healthy donors. The primer mix had 60 Vbeta and 13 Jbeta primers. Data came from immunoSEQ multiplex PCR; TCRdb stores just in-frame clones and leaves some out. The sample includes some 190,000 clones, 85% to 90% of them seen just once. Study-wide points: Presence/absence results assume similar sequencing depth per donor, which may not hold. Indistinguishable V segments, including TRBV6-2 and TRBV6-3, were excluded.

Comment on this clone: Its antigen is currently unknown.

V was pared by 2 bases and J by 2 bases, with 9 bases between. The germline V gene encodes CDR1 MNHNS and CDR2 SASEGT. This CDR3 has 14 amino acids. The sequence came from a woman aged 18-35 years in good health and CMV-seronegative. Source material: PBMCs. The rearrangement uses TRBV6-1 and TRBJ1-1; no firm D call. The CDR3 loop reads CASSENSENTEAFF. CDR3 nucleotides: TGTGCCAGCAGTGAAAACAGTGAAAACACTGAAGCTTTCTTT.